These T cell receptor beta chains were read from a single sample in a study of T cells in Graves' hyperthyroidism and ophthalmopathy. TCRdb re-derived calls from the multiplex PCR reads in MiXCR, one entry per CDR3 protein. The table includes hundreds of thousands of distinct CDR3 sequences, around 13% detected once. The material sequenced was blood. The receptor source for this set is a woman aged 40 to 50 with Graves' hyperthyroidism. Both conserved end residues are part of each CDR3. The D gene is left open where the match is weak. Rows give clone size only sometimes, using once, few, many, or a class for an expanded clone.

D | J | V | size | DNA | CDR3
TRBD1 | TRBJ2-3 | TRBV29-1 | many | TGCAGCGTTGACTCGGACAGGAGGAGCACAGATACGCAGTATTTT | CSVDSDRRSTDTQYF
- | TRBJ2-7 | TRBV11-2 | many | TGTGCCAGCAGAGTATCCTACGAGCAGTACTTC | CASRVSYEQYF
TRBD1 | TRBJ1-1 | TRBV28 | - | TGTGCCAGCACCTGTAGACAGGGAAACACTGAAGCTTTCTTT | CASTCRQGNTEAFF
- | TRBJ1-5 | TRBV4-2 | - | TGTGCCAGCAGCCAAGAATGGGGACTTTCAAATCAGCCCCAGCATTTT | CASSQEWGLSNQPQHF
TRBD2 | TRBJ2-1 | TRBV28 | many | TGTGCCAGCAGTTTCTCCCTTACGGGAGGGGACGATGAGCAGTTCTTC | CASSFSLTGGDDEQFF
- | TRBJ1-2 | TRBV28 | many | TGTGCCAGCAGTTTATTCGGCGAGGGGGGCGCTGGCTACACCTTC | CASSLFGEGGAGYTF
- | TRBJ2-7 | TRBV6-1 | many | TGTGCCAGCAGTGAAACGCAGAGTACGTCGCAGTACTTC | CASSETQSTSQYF
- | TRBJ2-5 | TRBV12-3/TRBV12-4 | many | TGTGCCAGCAGCATTCTAGAGACCCAGTACTTC | CASSILETQYF
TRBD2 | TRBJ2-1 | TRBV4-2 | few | TGTGCCAGCAGCCCGACCGGGACTAGCTTTGTCAATGAGCAGTTCTTC | CASSPTGTSFVNEQFF
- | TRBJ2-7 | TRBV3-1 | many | TGTGCCAGCAGCCAAGACAGAAAATACGAGCAGTACTTC | CASSQDRKYEQYF
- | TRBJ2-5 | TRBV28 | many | TGTGCCAGCACCCCCCCGGGACAACAAGAGACCCAGTACTTC | CASTPPGQQETQYF
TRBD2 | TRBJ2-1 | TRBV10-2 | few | TGCGCCAGCAGTGAGAGGAGAGCGGGAGCGGACTACAATGAGCAGTTCTTC | CASSERRAGADYNEQFF
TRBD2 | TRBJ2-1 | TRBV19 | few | TGTGCCAGTAGTTCGTCCGGACTAGCGGAGTACAATGAGCAGTTCTTC | CASSSSGLAEYNEQFF
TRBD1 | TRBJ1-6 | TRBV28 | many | TGTGCCAGCAGTCCCAGGGACAGGGATTCACCCCTCCACTTT | CASSPRDRDSPLHF
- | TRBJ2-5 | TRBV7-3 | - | TGTGCCAGCAGCCGAACAGGGAGCCCCCAAGAGACCCAGTACTTC | CASSRTGSPQETQYF
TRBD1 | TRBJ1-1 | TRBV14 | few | TGTGCCAGCAGCCAAGTCAGGGGGCGTACTGAAGCTTTCTTT | CASSQVRGRTEAFF
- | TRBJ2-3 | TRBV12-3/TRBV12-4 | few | TGTGCCAGCAGCCTGATGATGGCAGGAGATACGCAGTATTTT | CASSLMMAGDTQYF
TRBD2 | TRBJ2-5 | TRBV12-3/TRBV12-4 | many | TGTGCCAGCAGTATAGCGGGATCTGAGACCCAGTACTTC | CASSIAGSETQYF
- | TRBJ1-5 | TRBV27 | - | TGTGCCAGCAGTATAGGCGGGCAGTTCAATCAGCCCCAGCATTTT | CASSIGGQFNQPQHF
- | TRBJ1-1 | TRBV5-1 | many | TGCGCCAGCAGCTTGGTTCAGGCCGGGAACACTGAAGCTTTCTTT | CASSLVQAGNTEAFF
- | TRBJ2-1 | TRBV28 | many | TGTGCCAGCAACGAGCCGACAGTCTCCTACAATGAGCAGTTCTTC | CASNEPTVSYNEQFF
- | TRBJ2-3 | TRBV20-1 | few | TGCAGTGCTAGACCCCGGGGTGAAGATACGCAGTATTTT | CSARPRGEDTQYF
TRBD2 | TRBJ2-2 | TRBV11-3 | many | TGTGCCAGCAGCTTAGTAGGCGGCCTAGCGGGAACCGGGGAGCTGTTTTTT | CASSLVGGLAGTGELFF
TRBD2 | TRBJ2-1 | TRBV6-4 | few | TGTGCCAGCAGTGACTCGTATCTAGCGGGACCGACTAATGAGCAGTTCTTC | CASSDSYLAGPTNEQFF
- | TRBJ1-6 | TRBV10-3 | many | TGTGCCATCAGTGCGCAGGGGAGGGAGTCACCCCTCCACTTT | CAISAQGRESPLHF
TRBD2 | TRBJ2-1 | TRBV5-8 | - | TGTGCCAGCAGCCCTAGCCCCGGGACTAGCGTATACAATGAGCAGTTCTTC | CASSPSPGTSVYNEQFF
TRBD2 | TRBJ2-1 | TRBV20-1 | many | TGCAGTGCTAGCCTGTCTAGCGGGAGTTCTGAGCAGTTCTTC | CSASLSSGSSEQFF
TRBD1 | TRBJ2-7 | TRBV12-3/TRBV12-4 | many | TGTGCCAGCAGCCTTGGGGACAGGGAGGTTGGATCCTACGAGCAGTACTTC | CASSLGDREVGSYEQYF
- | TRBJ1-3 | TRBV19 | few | TGTGCCAGTAGTCTCCGGGGGCCTGGAAACACCATATATTTT | CASSLRGPGNTIYF
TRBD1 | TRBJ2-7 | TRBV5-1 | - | TGCGCCAGCAGCCGAGAACAGGGGAACTACGAGCAGTACTTC | CASSREQGNYEQYF
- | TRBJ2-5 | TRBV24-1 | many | TGTGCCACCAGTGACGCTACGGGGGGCGGCCAAGAGACCCAGTACTTC | CATSDATGGGQETQYF
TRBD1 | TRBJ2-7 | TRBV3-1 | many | TGTGCCAGCAGCCAGTACAGGGGCTACGAGCAGTACTTC | CASSQYRGYEQYF
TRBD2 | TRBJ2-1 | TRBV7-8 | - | TGTGCCAGCAGCTCGACTAGCGGGAGGGCCACCTACGAGCAGTTCTTC | CASSSTSGRATYEQFF
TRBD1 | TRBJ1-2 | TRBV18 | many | TGTGCCAGCTCACCACCGACAGGGCCCTATGGCTACACCTTC | CASSPPTGPYGYTF
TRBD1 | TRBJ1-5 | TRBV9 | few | TGTGCCAGCAGCGAACAGGGGCTGGGCAATCAGCCCCAGCATTTT | CASSEQGLGNQPQHF
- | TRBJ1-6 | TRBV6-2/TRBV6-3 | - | TGTGCCAGCATTTCCACCGGAGCAGTGTTCTCACCCCTCCACTTT | CASISTGAVFSPLHF
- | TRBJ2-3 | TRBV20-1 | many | TGCAGTGCTAGTGGCAGCGGACTCACAGATACGCAGTATTTT | CSASGSGLTDTQYF
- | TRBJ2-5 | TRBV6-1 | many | TGTGCCAGCAAGGTGGGGGGAGTTGGGGAGACCCAGTACTTC | CASKVGGVGETQYF
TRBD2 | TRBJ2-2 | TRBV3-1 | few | TGTGCCAGCAGCGGCGGGAGGGCGTCCGGGGAGCTGTTTTTT | CASSGGRASGELFF
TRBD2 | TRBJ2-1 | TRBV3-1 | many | TGTGCCAGCAGCGGGACTAGCGGGAGGCTTCACAATGAGCAGTTCTTC | CASSGTSGRLHNEQFF
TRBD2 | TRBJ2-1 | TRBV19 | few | TGTGCCAGTAGCGCCGTCCTAGCGGGAGGGTTGGATGAGCAGTTCTTC | CASSAVLAGGLDEQFF
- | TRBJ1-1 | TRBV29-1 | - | TGCAGCGTGTCTAGGGCCATGAACACTGAAGCTTTCTTT | CSVSRAMNTEAFF
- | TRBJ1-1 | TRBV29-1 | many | TGCAGCGTCAGGGGCGGGGGCCCTGAAGCTTTCTTT | CSVRGGGPEAFF
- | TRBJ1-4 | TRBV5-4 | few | TGTGCCAGCAGCACCCTGACAGATGAAAAACTGTTTTTT | CASSTLTDEKLFF
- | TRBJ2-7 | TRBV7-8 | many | TGTGCCAGCAGCTTAGGTCCAAGCAACGAGCAGTACTTC | CASSLGPSNEQYF
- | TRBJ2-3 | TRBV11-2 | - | TGTGCCAGCCCTTCAGCGGCGGGAGATACGCAGTATTTT | CASPSAAGDTQYF
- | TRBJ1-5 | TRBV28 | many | TGTGCCAGCAGCTGGGGGACCCCCGGCAATCAGCCCCAGCATTTT | CASSWGTPGNQPQHF
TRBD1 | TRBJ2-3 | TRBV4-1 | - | TGCGCCAGCAGCCTACAGGGGGATGGGACAGATACGCAGTATTTT | CASSLQGDGTDTQYF
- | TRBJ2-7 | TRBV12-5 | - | TGTGCTAGTGGTATGGGCCCCCACGAGCAGTACTTC | CASGMGPHEQYF
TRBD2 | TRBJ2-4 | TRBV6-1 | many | TGTGCCAGCAGTTTAGAGACTAGCGGGAGTGACATTCAGTACTTC | CASSLETSGSDIQYF